This is a list of T cell receptor beta chains from one sample in a study of T cells in Graves' hyperthyroidism and ophthalmopathy. TCRdb re-called the multiplex PCR reads with MiXCR, one entry per CDR3 protein. The table has around 350,000 distinct CDR3 sequences, more than 20% seen once. The specimen was blood. These receptors were obtained from a man between 50 and 59 years old with Graves' hyperthyroidism. Each CDR3 is given with its conserved first and last residue.

J gene	V gene	CDR3 length	CDR3 protein
TRBJ2-7	TRBV30	12	CAWSVQGGEQYF
TRBJ2-7	TRBV11-2	14	CASSPNRQAHEQYF
TRBJ2-1	TRBV7-9	11	CASSDSGEQFF
TRBJ1-3	TRBV20-1	13	CSVQGATGNTIYF
TRBJ2-4	TRBV7-2	13	CAPWVTSENIQYF
TRBJ2-7	TRBV6-6	21	CASAIRHGTSGRTHISYEQYF
TRBJ2-1	TRBV19	13	CASTSTGKDEQFF
TRBJ2-3	TRBV2	14	CASSETSGRMEQYF
TRBJ1-2	TRBV3-1	16	CASSQDVGTADYGYTF
TRBJ2-6	TRBV7-3	17	CASSPKSGLSGANVLTF
TRBJ1-2	TRBV5-1	16	CASSLWGQSPNYGYTF
TRBJ2-5	TRBV3-1	18	CASSQGSRLAGVDETQYF
TRBJ1-2	TRBV3-1	15	CASSQARQTNYGYTF
TRBJ2-3	TRBV27	14	CASGAGPQRDTQYF
TRBJ1-1	TRBV10-2	16	CASRAGAGLRHTEAFF
TRBJ2-5	TRBV20-1	15	CSARVSRDFFETQYF
TRBJ2-1	TRBV27	17	CASSGGPPLPSYNEQFF
TRBJ2-7	TRBV3-1	15	CASSQESSGLYEQYF
TRBJ2-7	TRBV14	13	CASSQYTGYEQYF
TRBJ1-2	TRBV7-9	13	CASSFGQVGGYTF
TRBJ1-2	TRBV30	10	CASDGYGYTF
TRBJ1-1	TRBV30	13	CAWSLGGDTEAFF
TRBJ1-3	TRBV2	18	CASSARILTGEIGNTIYF